What follows are 31 T cell receptor beta chains derived from one specimen sequenced in a study of regulatory T cells in long-lasting Graves disease. Time point of the sample: newly diagnosed GD, antithyroid drugs for less than 3 months. Generation of the TCR library employed RNA extracted from PBMCs. Construction of the TCR beta libraries employed iRepertoire HTBI primers in conjunction with Arm-PCR of CDR3 regions. TCRdb re-analysed the multiplex PCR reads in MiXCR, keeping a single row per CDR3 protein. The table lists about 380,000 distinct CDR3 sequences, less than 20% of them singletons, with 20% to 25% in the top ten. This material consisted of peripheral blood mononuclear cells (PBMCs), taken at new diagnosis, from a patient treated with antithyroid drugs. The receptors stem from a female donor with Graves disease.

This chain connects TRBV5-6 to TRBJ1-6, with D possibly matching TRBD1 (5 bases). The CDR3 is made up of 13 amino acids. Deletions cut 0 bases from V and 16 bases from J, with 14 bases between. Germline-derived CDR1 and CDR2 are SGHDT and YYEEEE. CDR3: CASSLGGPDTLHF. CDR3 nucleotide sequence: TGTGCCAGCAGCTTGGGAGGCCCGGACACTCTCCACTTT.

This clonotype has a count of ten or more. The J gene is TRBJ2-3, the V gene TRBV20-1, with D possibly matching TRBD2 (6 bases). CDR3 size: 15 residues. CDR1 is DFQATT and CDR2 is SNEGSKA in the germline V gene (reference sequence). Trimming pared 8 bases from V and 5 bases from J, leaving 23 bases between. CDR3 DNA: TGCAGTCCCCCCGGTACCGGGAGCAGTGGAGATACGCAGTATTTT. Its translation: CSPPGTGSSGDTQYF.

This clonotype occurred many times. The chain combines TRBV5-1 with TRBJ1-2; D unresolved. Trimming took off 0 bases at V and 2 bases at J, with 8 bases between the two ends. The V gene's germline CDR1 is SGHRS and CDR2 YFSETQ. This CDR3 comprises 14 residues. Written as DNA, the CDR3 is TGCGCCAGCAGCTTGGAGTACGTAAACTATGGCTACACCTTC. Translating gives CASSLEYVNYGYTF. The entire variable domain, with the rest obtained from reference TRBV5-1 and TRBJ1-2, is as follows: KAGVTQTPRYLIKTRGQQVTLSCSPISGHRSVSWYQQTPGQGLQFLFEYFSETQRNKGNFPGRFSGRQFSNSRSEMNVSTLELGDSALYLCASSLEYVNYGYTFGSGTRLTVV.

This clonotype was found many times. This chain joins TRBV12-3 or TRBV12-4 and TRBJ2-1; D possibly corresponds to TRBD2 (6 bases). Trimming left V 3 bases short and J 9 bases short, with 12 bases between. There are 13 residues in the CDR3. CDR3 sequence reads: CASSLRWGVEQFF. The CDR3 DNA follows: TGTGCCAGCAGTTTGAGATGGGGGGTTGAGCAGTTCTTC.

This clonotype appeared many times. The chain couples TRBV12-3 or TRBV12-4 to TRBJ2-7, with D perhaps matching TRBD1 or TRBD2 (5 bases each). The CDR3 contains 14 residues. V lost 6 bases to trimming and J lost 3 bases, with 15 bases between them. CDR3 sequence (DNA): TGTGCCAGCAGCGATGCAGGGACCTACTACGAGCAGTACTTC. As protein: CASSDAGTYYEQYF.

This chain links TRBV24-1 with TRBJ2-1; perhaps D is TRBD1 or TRBD2 (5 bases each). The CDR3 loop spans 17 amino acids. V dropped 5 bases and J dropped 3 bases, with 19 bases sitting between them. The V gene's germline CDR1 is KGHDR and CDR2 SFDVKD. CDR3 residues: CATSGNRGDLYYNEQFF. Written as DNA, the CDR3 is TGTGCCACCAGTGGCAATCGAGGGGATCTCTACTACAATGAGCAGTTCTTC.

There are a few counts of this clonotype. This rearrangement joins TRBV20-1 to TRBJ1-2; 7 bases match TRBD1. The germline gives CDR1 DFQATT, CDR2 SNEGSKA (reference sequence). This CDR3 is 13 amino acids long. J gave up 4 bases and V 5 bases, and 7 bases lay outside the gene matches. CDR3 sequence: CSAPLTGSYGYTF. In DNA, the CDR3 is TGCAGTGCTCCTCTGACAGGGTCCTATGGCTACACCTTC.

This clonotype was observed at least ten times. The gene calls are TRBV11-2 and TRBJ2-7, with D tentatively TRBD1 (5 bases). Trimming cost V 2 bases and J 1 base, with 9 bases left between them. There are 14 residues in the CDR3. The V gene's germline CDR1 is SGHAT and CDR2 FQNNGV. CDR3 protein: CASSLLAGSYEQYF. The CDR3 bases are TGTGCCAGCAGCTTACTGGCAGGGTCCTACGAGCAGTACTTC.

This clonotype appeared many times. The V and J genes are TRBV7-2 and TRBJ1-6; D is possibly TRBD1 (5 bases). The CDR3 length is 15 residues. Germline values: CDR1 SGHTA, CDR2 FQGNSA. V was clipped by 2 bases and J by 6 bases, with 11 bases between them. The DNA for the CDR3 is TGTGCCAGCAGCTTATGGGGGGAGGGTAATTCACCCCTCCACTTT. Its translation: CASSLWGEGNSPLHF.

Worth noting for this clonotype: A much larger clone differs from this one at a single base, so this may be a read error. The CDR3 DNA reads TGTGCCAGCAGCCCCGGGCCCTGGGCTCTGAACACTGGAGCTTTCTTT. This translates into CASSPGPWALNTGAFF. The chain recombines TRBV7-9 with TRBJ1-1; D uncertain. This CDR3 is 16 amino acids long. The germline gives CDR1 SEHNR, CDR2 FQNEAQ (reference sequence).

This clonotype occurred many times. The gene calls are TRBV12-3 or TRBV12-4 and TRBJ2-5, with D unclear. The CDR3 runs 13 residues. V dropped 4 bases and J dropped 4 bases, with 10 bases sitting between them. As DNA, the CDR3 is TGTGCCAGCAGTTCCCCCCCGGGAGAGACCCAGTACTTC. It is translated as CASSSPPGETQYF.

This chain links TRBV6-2 or TRBV6-3 with TRBJ1-2; D is perhaps TRBD1 (5 bases). The length of the CDR3 is 14 residues. The germline V gene has CDR1 MNHEY and CDR2 SVGEGT. The ends were cut back, 4 bases at V and 4 bases at J, with 13 bases in the middle. The CDR3 DNA reads as TGTGCCAGCAGTTGGGGCCCCGCGGGCTATGGCTACACCTTC. Translation: CASSWGPAGYGYTF.

This clonotype has ten or more counts. This chain connects TRBV12-3 or TRBV12-4 to TRBJ1-2; no clear D gene. V was cut by 1 base and J by 6 bases, with 18 bases left in between. The CDR3 loop spans 16 amino acids. CDR3 DNA: TGTGCCAGCAGTTTAGTAGCGGGCCAACCCCTAGATGGCTACACCTTC. Its protein is CASSLVAGQPLDGYTF.

This clonotype was observed at least ten times. V and J are TRBV30 and TRBJ2-7; 7 bases match TRBD1. Germline CDR1 is GTSNPN and CDR2 is SVGIG (reference sequence). V lost 0 bases, J lost 0 bases, and 8 bases stayed unmatched. This CDR3 is 16 amino acids long. The CDR3 DNA follows: TGTGCCTGGAGTGTACGAGGGACAGACAGCTCCTACGAGCAGTACTTC. It codes for CAWSVRGTDSSYEQYF.

This clonotype was seen ten or more times. CDR3 region: CASSPRYEVGQPQHF. CDR3 nucleotide sequence: TGTGCCAGCAGCCCCAGGTATGAGGTGGGGCAGCCCCAGCATTTT. V usage is TRBV7-2 and J usage is TRBJ1-5; no reliable D call. The CDR3 covers 15 residues. With 5 bases removed from V and 7 bases from J, the gap between germline ends came to 18 bases. Germline V gene sequence: CDR1 SGHTA, CDR2 FQGNSA.

In this sample, this clonotype turned up many times. V and J are TRBV7-2 and TRBJ1-1; the D is unclear. Germline V gene sequence: CDR1 SGHTA, CDR2 FQGNSA. There are 14 residues in the CDR3. The V end lost 1 base, the J end lost 3 bases, and 9 bases lay between the germline ends. As DNA, the CDR3 is TGTGCCAGCAGCTTAGGTCTTGGTCACACTGAAGCTTTCTTT. It translates to CASSLGLGHTEAFF.

This clonotype came up many times. The rearrangement joins TRBV7-3 to TRBJ2-3; 12 bases match TRBD2. Unmatched junction bases numbered 6, after V lost 4 bases and J lost 4 bases. Germline CDR1 and CDR2: SGHTA and FQGTGA. CDR3 length equals 16 residues. The CDR3 loop is CASSSPGLAGSDTQYF. CDR3 sequence (DNA): TGTGCCAGCAGCTCGCCCGGACTAGCGGGATCAGATACGCAGTATTTT.

The chain employs TRBV7-9 and TRBJ2-1, with TRBD1 identical over 7 bases. CDR1 is SEHNR and CDR2 is FQNEAQ in the germline V gene (reference sequence). The CDR3 is made up of 15 amino acids. V dropped 8 bases and J dropped 4; count of bases not matched to a gene: 11. The CDR3 here is CASPPGTENYNEQFF. As DNA, the CDR3 is TGTGCCAGCCCCCCGGGGACAGAGAATTACAATGAGCAGTTCTTC.

This clonotype was picked up many times. CDR3 in amino acids: CATASGGGGTEAFF. Here the CDR3 DNA reads TGTGCCACCGCCTCTGGCGGGGGGGGCACTGAAGCTTTCTTT. The chain combines TRBV24-1 with TRBJ1-1, with D possibly being TRBD1 (5 bases). The CDR3 totals 14 residues. V was pared by 9 bases and J by 4 bases, with 17 bases between. Germline-derived CDR1 and CDR2 are KGHDR and SFDVKD.

This clonotype has ten or more counts. The chain links TRBV11-2 to TRBJ2-1, with 13 bases aligning to TRBD2. With V trimmed by 3 bases and J by 7 bases, 6 bases remained unmatched. Germline CDR1 is SGHAT and CDR2 is FQNNGV. The CDR3 consists of 16 residues. In DNA form, the CDR3 reads TGTGCCAGCAGCTTCAAAGGGGGACTAGCGGGAAATGAGCAGTTCTTC. This encodes CASSFKGGLAGNEQFF.

The genes are TRBV9 and TRBJ1-4; TRBD1 agrees at 9 bases. With 0 bases clipped from V and 0 bases from J, the junction kept 21 bases outside the gene matches. The CDR3 extends over 23 amino acids. Germline-derived CDR1 and CDR2 are SGDLS and YYNGEE. CDR3 sequence: CASSVVFFGDRASNATTNEKLFF. In nucleotides, the CDR3 is TGTGCCAGCAGCGTAGTATTTTTCGGGGACAGGGCCTCGAACGCTACAACTAATGAAAAACTGTTTTTT. The full variable domain, completed using reference TRBV9 and TRBJ1-4, is DSGVTQTPKHLITATGQRVTLRCSPRSGDLSVYWYQQSLDQGLQFLIQYYNGEERAKGNILERFSAQQFPDLHSELNLSSLELGDSALYFCASSVVFFGDRASNATTNEKLFFGSGTQLSVL.

On this clonotype itself: A far more abundant clone sits one base away, making this likely a read error. This rearrangement joins TRBV7-2 to TRBJ2-1; no clear D gene. This CDR3 region has 14 residues. In germline, CDR1 is SGHTA, CDR2 FQGNSA. V lost 2 bases, J lost 7 bases, and 12 bases lay in between. CDR3 bases: TGTGCCAGCAGCTTACATTTCCCTGGGAATGAGCAGTTCTTC. Residues: CASSLHFPGNEQFF. The full variable domain, in which reference TRBV7-2 and TRBJ2-1 provide the parts outside the CDR3, is GAGVSQSPSNKVTEKGKDVELRCDPISGHTALYWYRQSLGQGLEFLIYFQGNSAPDKSGLPSDRFSAERTGGSVSTLTIQRTQQEDSAVYLCASSLHFPGNEQFFGPGTRLTVL.

Only one count was recorded for this clonotype. The J gene is TRBJ2-1, the V gene TRBV12-3 or TRBV12-4, with 9 bases that match TRBD1. The V gene end was trimmed by 5 bases and the J gene end by 6 bases; junction bases not matched to a gene: 5. The CDR3 has 14 residues. The CDR3 region is CASSPLTGGNEQFF. In DNA, the CDR3 is TGTGCCAGCAGTCCCTTGACAGGGGGCAATGAGCAGTTCTTC.

This clonotype has a handful of counts. The chain combines TRBV5-1 with TRBJ1-4; D may be TRBD1 (5 bases). The CDR3 loop spans 15 amino acids. V lost 3 bases to trimming and J lost 5 bases, with 14 bases between them. CDR1 and CDR2 from the germline V gene are SGHRS and YFSETQ. This CDR3 is CASSWGTGTNEKLFF. The CDR3 bases are TGCGCCAGCAGCTGGGGAACTGGGACCAATGAAAAACTGTTTTTT.

This clonotype has ten or more counts. The V and J genes are TRBV4-1 and TRBJ2-5; D gene ambiguous. The germline V and J ends were trimmed by 4 bases and 4 bases, with 28 bases remaining between them. The CDR3 is 19 residues long. CDR1 and CDR2 from the germline V gene are MGHRA and YSYEKL. CDR3 in amino acids: CASSPQTPLDEYGLETQYF. In DNA form, the CDR3 reads TGCGCCAGCAGCCCACAGACGCCGCTGGACGAGTACGGGCTAGAGACCCAGTACTTC.

This clonotype was observed at least ten times. The chain links TRBV12-3 or TRBV12-4 to TRBJ1-2; TRBD1 agrees at 9 bases. Trimming took 4 bases from V and 5 from J; bases not matched to a gene: 8. The CDR3 is made up of 15 amino acids. In DNA form, the CDR3 reads TGTGCCAGCAGTTCACCACAGGGGGCTGGGTATGGCTACACCTTC. Translating gives CASSSPQGAGYGYTF.

This chain connects TRBV25-1 to TRBJ1-2, with 8 positions matching TRBD1. Germline trimming cut 2 bases from V and 0 bases from J; bases unmatched to any gene: 11. Germline V gives CDR1 MGHDK, CDR2 SYGVNS. The CDR3 consists of 18 residues. Written as DNA, the CDR3 is TGTGCCAGCAGTGAAACCAGGGGGCTGGGGGAGGCTAACTATGGCTACACCTTC. The encoded protein is CASSETRGLGEANYGYTF.

This clonotype was counted ten times or more. This sequence joins TRBV2 and TRBJ2-2, with 7 bases fitting TRBD1. The CDR3 length is 14 residues. V trimming: 8 bases; J trimming: 2 bases; junction bases outside the gene matches: 5. The germline CDR1 and CDR2 sequences are SNHLY and FYNNEI. The CDR3 sequence is CASFGTDNTGELFF. CDR3 sequence (DNA): TGTGCCAGCTTCGGGACAGATAACACCGGGGAGCTGTTTTTT.

This clonotype was counted many times. This chain joins TRBV10-2 and TRBJ1-3; D not resolved. Trimming removed 2 bases from V and 9 bases from J, with 23 bases in between. Germline CDR1 reads WSHSY; CDR2 reads SAAADI. The CDR3 extends over 17 amino acids. CDR3: CASSELRPRAQRSTIYF. The CDR3 DNA sequence: TGCGCCAGCAGTGAGCTCAGGCCTCGAGCCCAACGAAGCACCATATATTTT.

This clonotype was counted at least ten times. The J gene is TRBJ1-3, the V gene TRBV7-9; 9 nucleotides match TRBD1. Trimming at V came to 2 bases and at J to 0 bases, leaving 5 bases not matched to a gene. There are 17 residues in the CDR3. Germline CDR1 reads SEHNR; CDR2 reads FQNEAQ (reference sequence). The CDR3 bases are TGTGCCAGCAGCTTAAGCCGGGACAGGGTCTCTGGAAACACCATATATTTT. Translated: CASSLSRDRVSGNTIYF.

V is TRBV7-9 and J is TRBJ2-3; D perhaps matches TRBD1 (5 bases). The CDR3 extends over 15 amino acids. The germline V gene encodes CDR1 SEHNR and CDR2 FQNEAQ (reference sequence). Trimming left V 6 bases short and J 2 bases short, with 15 bases between. In DNA form, the CDR3 reads TGTGCCAGCAGTTCGGCCGGACACCTCACAGATACGCAGTATTTT. It codes for CASSSAGHLTDTQYF.